What follows are 18 T cell receptor beta chains derived from one specimen sequenced in a study of cytomegalovirus exposure and HLA in healthy donors. Researchers ran the PCR with 60 Vbeta and 13 Jbeta primers. Profiled with immunoSEQ multiplex PCR; TCRdb holds only in-frame clones, not every one. In the table there are some 71,000 clones, about 67% of which are singletons. Sequenced: PBMCs. The receptors derive from a man aged 35 to 55 in good health and CMV-seropositive.

This chain joins TRBV6-5 and TRBJ1-1; D remains unclear. V lost 0 bases and J 2 bases, leaving 10 bases between the germline ends. The CDR3 has 15 amino acids. The V gene's germline CDR1 is MNHEY and CDR2 SVGAGI. This CDR3 reads CASSYSVTHNTEAFF. In DNA form, the CDR3 reads TGTGCCAGCAGTTACTCGGTGACACACAACACTGAAGCTTTCTTT.

The chain combines TRBV5-1 with TRBJ1-5; D is unclear. This CDR3 is 10 amino acids long. Trimming took off 4 bases at V and 9 bases at J, with 5 bases between the two ends. Germline-derived CDR1 and CDR2 are SGHRS and YFSETQ. The CDR3 here is CASSLWPQHF. CDR3 bases: TGCGCCAGCAGCCTCTGGCCCCAGCATTTT.

The chain carries TRBV6-1 and TRBJ2-5, with 11 bases that match TRBD1. Germline V gene data show CDR1 as MNHNS and CDR2 as SASEGT. The CDR3 is made up of 15 amino acids. The J segment lost 5 bases and the V segment lost 4 bases, leaving 6 bases of the junction unmatched. CDR3 residues: CASSAGQGAMETQYF. Written as DNA, the CDR3 is TGTGCCAGCAGTGCCGGACAGGGGGCGATGGAGACCCAGTACTTC.

This sequence joins TRBV30 and TRBJ1-5; no firm D call. This CDR3 region has 13 residues. CDR1 is GTSNPN, CDR2 SVGIG, per germline (reference sequence). V was clipped by 0 bases and J by 3 bases, with 6 bases between them. The CDR3 DNA follows: TGTGCCTGGAGTGTTCAGTCCAATCAGCCCCAGCATTTT. Protein sequence: CAWSVQSNQPQHF.

V and J are TRBV5-6 and TRBJ2-3, with D hard to call. Germline V gene lookup returns CDR1 SGHDT and CDR2 YYEEEE. There are 17 residues in the CDR3. V lost 1 base to trimming and J lost 0 bases, with 15 bases between them. DNA for the CDR3: TGTGCCAGCAGCTTGCTCTTGGAACTAATTAGCACAGATACGCAGTATTTT. Amino acids: CASSLLLELISTDTQYF. Based on the CDR3 plus reference TRBV5-6 and TRBJ2-3, the full variable domain is DAGVTQSPTHLIKTRGQQVTLRCSPKSGHDTVSWYQQALGQGPQFIFQYYEEEERQRGNFPDRFSGHQFPNYSSELNVNALLLGDSALYLCASSLLLELISTDTQYFGPGTRLTVL.

The gene calls are TRBV2 and TRBJ1-2; D may be TRBD1 (5 bases). The CDR3 covers 12 residues. V gave up 11 bases and J gave up 4 bases, with 14 bases separating them. Germline V CDR1 and CDR2: SNHLY, FYNNEI. The CDR3, as DNA: TGTGCCTGGGTGGGGGGAGGCTATGGCTACACCTTC. It specifies CAWVGGGYGYTF.

The chain combines TRBV7-2 with TRBJ1-1, with 9 bases aligning to TRBD1. V lost 5 bases and J lost 10; bases outside the gene matches: 14. Germline assignment: CDR1 SGHTA and CDR2 FQGNSA. The CDR3 has 15 amino acids. CDR3 residues: CASSRLLRDRETAFF. CDR3 nucleotides: TGTGCCAGCAGCCGACTCCTCCGGGACAGGGAAACAGCTTTCTTT. The full variable domain, its missing parts supplied by reference TRBV7-2 and TRBJ1-1, is GAGVSQSPSNKVTEKGKDVELRCDPISGHTALYWYRQSLGQGLEFLIYFQGNSAPDKSGLPSDRFSAERTGGSVSTLTIQRTQQEDSAVYLCASSRLLRDRETAFFGQGTRLTVV.

V usage is TRBV5-1 and J usage is TRBJ1-5, with TRBD1 identical over 8 bases. V lost 4 bases and J lost 5; bases outside the gene matches: 5. CDR3 length equals 14 residues. Per the germline V gene, CDR1 is SGHRS and CDR2 is YFSETQ. CDR3 nucleotide sequence: TGCGCCAGCAGCCAGGGGGCGAACGATCAGCCCCAGCATTTT. This gives the protein CASSQGANDQPQHF.

This chain joins TRBV2 and TRBJ2-1; D is perhaps TRBD2 (5 bases). The V end lost 5 bases, the J end lost 2 bases, and 13 bases lay between the germline ends. CDR1 SNHLY and CDR2 FYNNEI come from the germline V gene. The CDR3 totals 15 residues. The CDR3 DNA sequence: TGTGCCAGCAGTCCCCTTGCGGGTGCCTACAATGAGCAGTTCTTC. It specifies CASSPLAGAYNEQFF.

The chain employs TRBV28 and TRBJ1-5; no definite D call. This CDR3 is built from 14 residues. Trimming cost V 6 bases and J 9 bases, with 18 bases left between them. The germline CDR1 and CDR2 sequences are MDHEN and SYDVKM. The CDR3 here is CASSPPPTARPQHF. The CDR3 bases are TGTGCCAGCAGCCCGCCCCCGACTGCTAGGCCCCAGCATTTT.

Relative to its sample, this clone is medium-sized (0.01 to 0.1%). The chain combines TRBV5-1 with TRBJ1-4; D gene ambiguous. The V gene's germline CDR1 is SGHRS and CDR2 YFSETQ. This CDR3 has 16 residues. Trimming took off 2 bases at V and 3 bases at J, with 14 bases between the two ends. The CDR3 protein is CASSLSPRGSNEKLFF. The CDR3 DNA reads TGCGCCAGCAGCTTATCCCCGAGAGGTTCTAATGAAAAACTGTTTTTT.

This chain uses TRBV7-2 with TRBJ2-2, with D possibly matching TRBD1 (6 bases). Germline loops: CDR1 SGHTA, CDR2 FQGNSA. CDR3 length equals 14 residues. V dropped 4 bases and J dropped 0 bases, with 6 bases sitting between them. The CDR3 reads CASSWGPNTGELFF. CDR3 in DNA: TGTGCCAGCAGCTGGGGGCCGAACACCGGGGAGCTGTTTTTT.

The CDR3: CASSGRTSGRVDLAKNIQYF. The CDR3, as DNA: TGTGCCAGCAGTGGGAGGACTAGCGGGAGGGTGGATTTAGCCAAAAACATTCAGTACTTC. The chain joins TRBV6-1 to TRBJ2-4; the match to TRBD2 covers 15 bases. This CDR3 has 20 amino acids. The junction had 10 bases not matched to a gene; V was cut back by 4 bases and J by 0 bases. From germline, CDR1 is MNHNS and CDR2 SASEGT.

The rearrangement uses TRBV6-5 and TRBJ2-7; TRBD1 matches 10 bases. The CDR3 totals 13 residues. V lost 6 bases, J lost 6 bases, and 5 bases stayed unmatched. Germline loops: CDR1 MNHEY, CDR2 SVGAGI. The CDR3 nucleotides read TGTGCCAGCAGGGGGACAGGGGTCCGCGAGCAGTACTTC. This gives the protein CASRGTGVREQYF.

This chain joins TRBV5-1 and TRBJ2-2, with D possibly TRBD2 on 5 matching bases. This CDR3 has 13 amino acids. CDR1 SGHRS and CDR2 YFSETQ come from the germline V gene. V was cut by 1 base and J by 6 bases, with 7 bases left in between. DNA for the CDR3: TGCGCCAGCAGCTTGCTCGGGGCCGGGGAGCTGTTTTTT. It specifies CASSLLGAGELFF.

This clone has just a few counts. The junction does not match germline at one end; this may be a read error. The V and J genes are TRBV2 and TRBJ1-1; D is unresolved. Germline V gene sequence: CDR1 SNHLY, CDR2 FYNNEI. The CDR3 totals 12 residues. CDR3 sequence: CASSEAGRPPLF. CDR3 nucleotides: TGTGCCAGCAGTGAAGCAGGGAGACCCCCGCTCTTT.

The V call is TRBV5-1, the J call TRBJ2-2, with D possibly TRBD2 on 6 matching bases. Trimming took off 5 bases at V and 6 bases at J, with 20 bases between the two ends. The germline gives CDR1 SGHRS, CDR2 YFSETQ. The CDR3 spans 16 residues. Written as DNA, the CDR3 is TGCGCCAGCAGTCTCATTCCGGGAGTAGTGGCCGGGGAGCTGTTTTTT. Its translation: CASSLIPGVVAGELFF.

This chain joins TRBV4-1 and TRBJ1-1, with unresolved D. Trimming took 10 bases from V and 3 from J, leaving 9 bases between them. Germline V gives CDR1 MGHRA, CDR2 YSYEKL. The CDR3 consists of 11 residues. CDR3 sequence reads: CATSDYTEAFF. The CDR3 DNA sequence: TGCGCCACCTCGGACTACACTGAAGCTTTCTTT.